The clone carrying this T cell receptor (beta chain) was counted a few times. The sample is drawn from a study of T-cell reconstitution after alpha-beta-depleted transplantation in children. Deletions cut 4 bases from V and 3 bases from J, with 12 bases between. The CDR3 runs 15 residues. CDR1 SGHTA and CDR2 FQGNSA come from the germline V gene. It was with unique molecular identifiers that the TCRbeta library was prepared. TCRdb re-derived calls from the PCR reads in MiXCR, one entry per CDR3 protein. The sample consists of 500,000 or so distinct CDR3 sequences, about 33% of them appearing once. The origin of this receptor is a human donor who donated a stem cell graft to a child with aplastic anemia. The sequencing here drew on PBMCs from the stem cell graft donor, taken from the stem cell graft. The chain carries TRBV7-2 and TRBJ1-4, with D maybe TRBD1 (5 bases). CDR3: CASSSSGGANEKLFF. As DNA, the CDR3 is TGTGCCAGCAGCTCCTCCGGGGGTGCTAATGAAAAACTGTTTTTT.